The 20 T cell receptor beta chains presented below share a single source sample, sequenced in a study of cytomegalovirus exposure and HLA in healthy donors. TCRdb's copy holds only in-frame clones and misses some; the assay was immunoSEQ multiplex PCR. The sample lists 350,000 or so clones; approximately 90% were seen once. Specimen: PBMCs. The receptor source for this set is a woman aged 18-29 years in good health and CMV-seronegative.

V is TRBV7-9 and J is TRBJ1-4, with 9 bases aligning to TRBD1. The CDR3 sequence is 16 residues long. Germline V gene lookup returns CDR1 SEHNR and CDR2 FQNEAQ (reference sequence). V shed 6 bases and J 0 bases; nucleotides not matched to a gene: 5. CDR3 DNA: TGTGCCAGCAGATCCGGGACAGGGACAACTAATGAAAAACTGTTTTTT. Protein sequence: CASRSGTGTTNEKLFF.

The CDR3 here is CASSQEHSNTEAFF. The CDR3 DNA reads as TGCGCCAGCAGCCAAGAGCACTCGAACACTGAAGCTTTCTTT. This chain links TRBV4-1 with TRBJ1-1; D remains ambiguous. Germline V gives CDR1 MGHRA, CDR2 YSYEKL. V lost 0 bases to trimming and J lost 1 base, with 6 bases between them. This CDR3 region has 14 residues.

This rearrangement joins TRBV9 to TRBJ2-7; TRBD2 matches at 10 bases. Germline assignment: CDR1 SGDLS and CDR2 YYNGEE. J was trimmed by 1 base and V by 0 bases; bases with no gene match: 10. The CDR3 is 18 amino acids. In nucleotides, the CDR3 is TGTGCCAGCAGCGTAGCCCCTGGAGGAGCGGGAGGGTCCTACGAGCAGTACTTC. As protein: CASSVAPGGAGGSYEQYF.

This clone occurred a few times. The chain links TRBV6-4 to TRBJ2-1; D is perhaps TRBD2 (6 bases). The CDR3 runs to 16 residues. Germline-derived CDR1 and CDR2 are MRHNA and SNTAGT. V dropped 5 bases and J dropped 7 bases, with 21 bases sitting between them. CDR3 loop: CASSTTGGTGGNEQFF. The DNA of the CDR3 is TGTGCCAGCAGTACCACCGGAGGGACCGGTGGAAATGAGCAGTTCTTC.

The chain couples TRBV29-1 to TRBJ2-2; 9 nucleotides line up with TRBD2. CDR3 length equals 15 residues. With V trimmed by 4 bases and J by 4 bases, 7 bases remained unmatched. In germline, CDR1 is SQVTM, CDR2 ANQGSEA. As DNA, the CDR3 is TGCAGCGTTGGAGTCGGACTAGCGAGCACCGGGGAGCTGTTTTTT. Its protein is CSVGVGLASTGELFF.

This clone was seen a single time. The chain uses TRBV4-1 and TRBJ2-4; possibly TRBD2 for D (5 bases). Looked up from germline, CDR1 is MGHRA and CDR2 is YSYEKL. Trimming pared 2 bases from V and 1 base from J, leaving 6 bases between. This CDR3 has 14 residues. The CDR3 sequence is CASSQPGAKNIQYF. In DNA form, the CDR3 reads TGCGCCAGCAGCCAACCGGGGGCCAAAAACATTCAGTACTTC.

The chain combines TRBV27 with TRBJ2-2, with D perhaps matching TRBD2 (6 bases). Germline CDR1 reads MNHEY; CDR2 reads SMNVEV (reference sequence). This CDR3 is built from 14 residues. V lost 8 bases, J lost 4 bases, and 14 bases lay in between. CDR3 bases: TGTGCCAGCGGAGGGCTTGGGCTCACCGGGGAGCTGTTTTTT. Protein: CASGGLGLTGELFF.

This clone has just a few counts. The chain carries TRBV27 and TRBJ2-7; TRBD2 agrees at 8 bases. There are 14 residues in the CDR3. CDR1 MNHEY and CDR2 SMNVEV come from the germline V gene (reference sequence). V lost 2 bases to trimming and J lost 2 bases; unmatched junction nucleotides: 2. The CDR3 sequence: CASSLRGLAYEQYF. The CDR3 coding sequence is TGTGCCAGCAGTTTACGGGGACTAGCCTACGAGCAGTACTTC.

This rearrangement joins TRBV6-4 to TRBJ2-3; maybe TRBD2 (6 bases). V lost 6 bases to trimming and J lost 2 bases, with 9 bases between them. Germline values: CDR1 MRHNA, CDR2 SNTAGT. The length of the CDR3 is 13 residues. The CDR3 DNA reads TGTGCCAGCAGGGGGGGACTCACAGATACGCAGTATTTT. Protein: CASRGGLTDTQYF.

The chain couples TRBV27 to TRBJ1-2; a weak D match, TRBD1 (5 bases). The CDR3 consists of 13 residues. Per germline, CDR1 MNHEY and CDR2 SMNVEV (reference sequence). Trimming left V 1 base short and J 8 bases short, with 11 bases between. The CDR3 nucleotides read TGTGCCAGCAGTTTATGGGGGGGGTACGGCTACACCTTC. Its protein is CASSLWGGYGYTF.

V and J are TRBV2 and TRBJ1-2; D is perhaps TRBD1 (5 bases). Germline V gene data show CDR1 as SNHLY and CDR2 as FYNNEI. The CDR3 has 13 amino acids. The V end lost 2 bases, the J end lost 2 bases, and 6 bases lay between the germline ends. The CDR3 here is CASSESGNYGYTF. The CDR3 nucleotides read TGTGCCAGCAGTGAATCAGGGAACTATGGCTACACCTTC.

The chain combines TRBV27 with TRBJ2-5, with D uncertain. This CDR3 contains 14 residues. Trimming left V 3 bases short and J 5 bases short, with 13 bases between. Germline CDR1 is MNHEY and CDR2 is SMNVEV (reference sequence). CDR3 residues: CASSFSPQAETQYF. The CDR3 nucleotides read TGTGCCAGCAGTTTCTCCCCCCAGGCGGAGACCCAGTACTTC.

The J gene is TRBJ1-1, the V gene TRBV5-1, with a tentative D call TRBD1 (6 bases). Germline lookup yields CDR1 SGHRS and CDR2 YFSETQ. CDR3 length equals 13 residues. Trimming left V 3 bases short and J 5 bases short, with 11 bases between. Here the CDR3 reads CASSSHQGTEAFF. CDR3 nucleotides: TGCGCCAGCAGCTCCCACCAGGGGACTGAAGCTTTCTTT.

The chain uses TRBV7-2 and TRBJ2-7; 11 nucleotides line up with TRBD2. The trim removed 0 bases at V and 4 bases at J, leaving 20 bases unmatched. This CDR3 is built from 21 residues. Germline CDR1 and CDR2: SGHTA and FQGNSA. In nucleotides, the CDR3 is TGTGCCAGCAGCTTAGCGCAGTCGGGTAGCGGGAGGGCCTCGAGAGGTTACGAGCAGTACTTC. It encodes CASSLAQSGSGRASRGYEQYF.

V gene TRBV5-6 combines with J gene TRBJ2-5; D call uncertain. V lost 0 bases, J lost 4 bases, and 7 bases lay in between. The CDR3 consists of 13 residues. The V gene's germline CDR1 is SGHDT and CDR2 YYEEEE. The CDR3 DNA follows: TGTGCCAGCAGCTTGGATAACGGAGAGACCCAGTACTTC. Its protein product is CASSLDNGETQYF.

CDR3 bases: TGTGCCAGCAGTGTACCAGGGGGCAATGAGCAGTTCTTC. Amino acids: CASSVPGGNEQFF. The chain is built from TRBV25-1 and TRBJ2-1, with 7 bases fitting TRBD1. This CDR3 has 13 amino acids. V shed 4 bases and J 6 bases; nucleotides not matched to a gene: 3. CDR1 is MGHDK, CDR2 SYGVNS, per germline.

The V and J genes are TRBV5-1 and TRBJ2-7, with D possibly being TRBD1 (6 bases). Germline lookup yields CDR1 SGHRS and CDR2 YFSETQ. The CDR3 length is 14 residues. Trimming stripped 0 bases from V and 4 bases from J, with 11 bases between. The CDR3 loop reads CASSLDRDVYEQYF. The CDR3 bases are TGCGCCAGCAGCTTGGACAGGGACGTATACGAGCAGTACTTC.

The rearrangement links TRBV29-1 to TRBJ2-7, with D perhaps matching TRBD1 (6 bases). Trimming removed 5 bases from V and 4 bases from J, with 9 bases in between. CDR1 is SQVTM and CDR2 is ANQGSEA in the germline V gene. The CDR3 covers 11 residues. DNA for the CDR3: TGCAGCGTTAAAAGGGGGTACGAGCAGTACTTC. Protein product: CSVKRGYEQYF.

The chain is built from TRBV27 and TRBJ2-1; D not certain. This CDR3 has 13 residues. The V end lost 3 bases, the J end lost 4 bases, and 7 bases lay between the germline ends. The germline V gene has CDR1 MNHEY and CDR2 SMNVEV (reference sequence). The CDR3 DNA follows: TGTGCCAGCAGTTTGGTGCAGTACAATGAGCAGTTCTTC. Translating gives CASSLVQYNEQFF.

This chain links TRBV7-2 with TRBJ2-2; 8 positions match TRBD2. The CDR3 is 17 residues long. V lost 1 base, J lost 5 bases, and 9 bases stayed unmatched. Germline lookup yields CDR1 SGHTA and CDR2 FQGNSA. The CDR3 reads CASSLDLGTSYTGELFF. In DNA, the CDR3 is TGTGCCAGCAGCTTAGATTTGGGGACTAGTTATACCGGGGAGCTGTTTTTT.